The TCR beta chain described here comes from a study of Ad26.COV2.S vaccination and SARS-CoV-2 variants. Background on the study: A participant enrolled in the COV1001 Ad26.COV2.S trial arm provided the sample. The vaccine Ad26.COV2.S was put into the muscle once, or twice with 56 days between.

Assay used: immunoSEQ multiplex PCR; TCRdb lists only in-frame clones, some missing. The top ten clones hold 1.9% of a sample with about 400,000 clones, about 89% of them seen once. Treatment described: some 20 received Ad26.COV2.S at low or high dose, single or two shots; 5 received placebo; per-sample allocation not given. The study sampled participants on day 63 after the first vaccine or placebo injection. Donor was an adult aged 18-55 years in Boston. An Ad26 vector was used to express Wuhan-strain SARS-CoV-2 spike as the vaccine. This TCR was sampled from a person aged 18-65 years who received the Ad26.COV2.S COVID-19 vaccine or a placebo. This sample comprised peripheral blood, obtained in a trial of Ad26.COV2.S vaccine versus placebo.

CDR3: CASSFGQVYEQYF. The CDR3 bases are TGTGCCAGCAGTTTCGGGCAGGTCTACGAGCAGTACTTC. The rearrangement joins TRBV12-3 or TRBV12-4 to TRBJ2-7; D not certain. The CDR3 loop spans 13 amino acids. Trimming took 3 bases from V and 3 from J, leaving 9 bases between them.